The clone carrying this T cell receptor beta chain has just one count. The antigen is not known. This likely comes from a read error, as the CDR3 has no conserved phenylalanine or tryptophan at its end. TCR beta CDR3 regions were amplified from RNA. The TCR CDR3 was amplified in a first-round RT-PCR using the HTBI primer set. TCRdb used MiXCR to reprocess the multiplex PCR reads, holding one entry per CDR3 protein. The table records 500,000 to 800,000 distinct CDR3 sequences, roughly 15% of them present only once. This entry is derived from a study of T cells in Graves' hyperthyroidism and ophthalmopathy. This CDR3 is 15 amino acids long. The junction had 2 bases not matched to a gene; V was cut back by 3 bases and J by 0 bases. CDR1 and CDR2 from the germline V gene are SGHDT and YYEEEE. In making diagnoses, clinical symptoms, serum thyroxine and TRAb, thyroid ultrasound and orbital computed tomography were all used.

Study results and caveats: Stable hyperthyroidism was separated from ophthalmopathy by a model based on 13 V-J features. Most thyroid-expanded clonotypes above 0.001 were also found in blood.

Specimen: blood. The J gene is TRBJ2-2, the V gene TRBV5-6; the match to TRBD1 covers 7 bases. The TCR sequence derives from a woman aged 45-60 years with Graves' ophthalmopathy. The CDR3 loop is CASSWDSSNTGELFS. The CDR3 nucleotides are TGTGCCAGCAGCTGGGACAGTTCGAACACCGGGGAGCTGTTTTCT.